These T cell receptor beta chains were read from a single sample in a study of CD4+ T cells in melanoma. Repertoires were generated with immunoSEQ multiplex PCR, while TCRdb's copy carries only in-frame clones and drops some. Seen here are more than 12,000 clones, more than 55% observed once, and the top ten hold 11% to 15%. Sequencing was performed on cells from a culture (not recorded whether cultured in vitro). The receptors were gathered from a human donor with melanoma. CDR3s include the opening cysteine and the closing phenylalanine or tryptophan. A D gene is named only where the DNA matches it firmly. Rows give clone size only sometimes, using once, few, many, or a class for an expanded clone.

few	TRBJ1-1	TRBD1	TRBV7-9	CASSIQGARTEAFF	TGTGCCAGCAGCATTCAGGGGGCGCGGACTGAAGCTTTCTTT
.	TRBJ1-1	.	TRBV5-1	CASSLDSEDTEAFF	TGCGCCAGCAGCTTGGATTCGGAGGACACTGAAGCTTTCTTT
.	TRBJ2-7	.	TRBV30	CAWSRGPGEQYF	TGTGCCTGGAGTCGGGGTCCGGGGGAGCAGTACTTC
.	TRBJ2-3	TRBD2	TRBV9	CASSVGGTDTQYF	TGTGCCAGCAGCGTGGGGGGGACAGATACGCAGTATTTT
.	TRBJ2-3	.	TRBV7-2	CASSLRQEQDTQYF	TGTGCCAGCAGCTTAAGGCAAGAACAAGATACGCAGTATTTT
few	TRBJ1-3	.	TRBV2	CASSGSGISSGNTIYF	TGTGCCAGCAGTGGCTCCGGGATAAGCTCTGGAAACACCATATATTTT
.	TRBJ2-3	TRBD2	TRBV5-8	CASSLLAGASTDTQYF	TGTGCCAGCAGCCTGCTAGCGGGGGCTAGCACAGATACGCAGTATTTT
.	TRBJ2-1	.	TRBV29-1	CSARTQNNEQFF	TGCAGCGCCCGGACCCAAAACAATGAGCAGTTCTTC
few	TRBJ2-3	TRBD2	TRBV9	CASSPLAEPSLDTQYF	TGTGCCAGCAGCCCCCTAGCGGAGCCTTCGCTTGATACGCAGTATTTT
.	TRBJ1-2	.	TRBV5-4	CASSPAARMDGYTF	TGTGCCAGCAGCCCCGCGGCTAGGATGGATGGCTACACCTTC
.	TRBJ2-3	TRBD1	TRBV6-5	CASSRQGSWRDTQYF	TGTGCCAGCAGTCGACAGGGATCATGGAGAGATACGCAGTATTTT
.	TRBJ2-3	.	TRBV29-1	CSTRESAASNTQYF	TGCAGCACTCGAGAGAGTGCAGCTTCTAATACGCAGTATTTT
.	TRBJ2-2	TRBD1	TRBV30	CAWSKQGVTGELFF	TGTGCCTGGAGCAAACAGGGGGTCACCGGGGAGCTGTTTTTT
once	TRBJ2-7	.	TRBV7-6	CASSLGNSYEQYF	TGTGCCAGCAGCTTAGGAAACTCCTACGAGCAGTACTTC
.	TRBJ2-1	TRBD2	TRBV6-5	CASNKERGRNEQFF	TGTGCCAGCAATAAGGAGCGGGGGCGCAATGAGCAGTTCTTC
.	TRBJ2-1	TRBD2	TRBV15	CATSRGLAGGMNEQFF	TGTGCCACCAGCAGAGGTCTAGCGGGGGGTATGAATGAGCAGTTCTTC
.	TRBJ1-2	TRBD1	TRBV6-5	CASSTRRGRVYGYTF	TGTGCCAGCAGTACTCGCAGGGGGCGCGTCTATGGCTACACCTTC
once	TRBJ2-3	TRBD2	TRBV5-1	CASFSGLVGDTQYF	TGCGCCAGCTTTTCGGGACTAGTCGGAGATACGCAGTATTTT
few	TRBJ2-7	TRBD1	TRBV30	CACGTAIYEQYF	TGTGCCTGTGGGACAGCAATCTACGAGCAGTACTTC
few	TRBJ2-7	.	TRBV28	CASSTSGYEQYF	.
.	TRBJ1-3	.	TRBV6-5	CASSYDGSSGNTIYF	TGTGCCAGCAGTTACGACGGGAGCTCTGGAAACACCATATATTTT
.	TRBJ2-3	.	TRBV18	CASSLRLEIGTDTQYF	TGTGCCAGCTCACTTCGGCTAGAAATCGGCACAGATACGCAGTATTTT
.	TRBJ2-3	.	TRBV5-8	CASSQLTGTSTDTQYF	TGTGCCAGCAGCCAACTCACGGGTACTAGCACAGATACGCAGTATTTT
.	TRBJ1-5	.	TRBV27	CASSFRRIGNQPQHF	TGTGCCAGCAGTTTCCGCAGGATCGGCAATCAGCCCCAGCATTTT
.	TRBJ2-3	TRBD2	TRBV5-1	CASSLWGASGGADTQYF	TGCGCCAGCAGCTTGTGGGGAGCTAGCGGGGGGGCAGATACGCAGTATTTT
once	TRBJ1-4	.	TRBV15	CATSRDKDTVEKLFF	TGTGCCACCAGCAGAGATAAGGATACGGTAGAAAAACTGTTTTTT
.	TRBJ1-6	.	TRBV7-3	CASSSRGGSYNSPLHF	TGTGCCAGCAGCTCGAGAGGGGGCTCCTATAATTCACCCCTCCACTTT
.	TRBJ2-1	.	TRBV5-1	CASAPGYSDNEQFF	TGCGCCAGCGCCCCAGGGTATTCTGACAATGAGCAGTTCTTC
.	TRBJ2-1	.	TRBV9	CASSVLASNEQFF	TGTGCCAGCAGCGTCCTGGCCAGCAATGAGCAGTTCTTC
.	TRBJ2-4	.	TRBV27	CASRTLEARRSIQYF	TGTGCCAGCAGGACTCTCGAAGCTCGACGGAGCATTCAGTACTTC
.	TRBJ2-3	.	TRBV7-9	CASSFSTDTQYF	TGTGCCAGCAGCTTCTCCACAGATACGCAGTATTTT
.	TRBJ2-3	.	TRBV10-3	CAISEPRNTTQYF	TGTGCCATCAGTGAGCCAAGGAATACAACGCAGTATTTT
.	TRBJ1-4	TRBD1	TRBV2	CASSRIPTGGKLFF	TGTGCCAGCAGTAGGATCCCGACAGGGGGAAAACTGTTTTTT
.	TRBJ2-7	.	TRBV4-2	CASSQDGGSYEQYF	TGTGCCAGCAGCCAAGATGGGGGGTCCTACGAGCAGTACTTC
.	TRBJ1-2	.	TRBV6-5	CASSYTDRWNYGYTF	TGTGCCAGCAGTTACACGGACCGGTGGAACTATGGCTACACCTTC
.	TRBJ1-5	.	TRBV7-3	CASSVTVVSNQPQHF	TGTGCCAGCAGCGTCACAGTGGTGAGCAATCAGCCCCAGCATTTT
once	TRBJ2-3	.	TRBV2	CASSDFGGTQYF	TGTGCCAGCAGTGATTTCGGGGGAACGCAGTATTTT
few	TRBJ1-5	.	TRBV9	CASSVAERQPQHF	TGTGCCAGCAGCGTAGCAGAACGGCAGCCCCAGCATTTT
few	TRBJ1-3	.	TRBV7-3	CASSLNRGNTIYF	TGTGCCAGCAGCTTAAACCGGGGGAACACCATATATTTT
once	TRBJ1-4	TRBD1	TRBV5-1	CASSIGTGVNEKLFF	TGCGCCAGCAGCATCGGGACAGGGGTAAATGAAAAACTGTTTTTT